The clone carrying this T cell receptor beta chain was seen many times. Antigen: not known. This entry is derived from a study of blood T cells in healthy people across ages. Study-wide findings and caveats: Reliance upon unsorted PBMCs precluded definitive naive versus antigen-experienced comparison.

CDR1 is DFQATT, CDR2 SNEGSKA, per germline (reference sequence). Trimming stripped 2 bases from V and 8 bases from J, with 25 bases between. CDR3 length: 17 amino acids. For the second PCR, which ran for 7 to 11 cycles, a sample-barcoded 5' primer and a J-beta primer mix were used. Using its own MiXCR run on the 5' RACE reads, TCRdb lists one record per CDR3 protein. The sample has hundreds of thousands of distinct CDR3 sequences; approximately 40% are singletons. Drawing of peripheral blood yielded roughly 9.8 milliliters from each donor. Sequencing input: blood. The TCR originated in a man older than 75 in good health. The rearrangement links TRBV20-1 to TRBJ2-1; D possibly corresponds to TRBD2 (5 bases). CDR3 region: CSARRSFESHARDEQFF. The CDR3 DNA reads TGCAGTGCTAGACGGAGTTTTGAGTCCCATGCGCGGGATGAGCAGTTCTTC.